This entry lists 11 T cell receptor beta chains sequenced from one sample in a study of blood T cells in healthy people across ages. A second PCR, run for about 6 to 11 cycles, used a sample-barcoded 5' primer plus a J-beta primer mix. TCRdb re-derived calls from the 5' RACE reads in MiXCR, one entry per CDR3 protein. The table records 650,000 to 1,000,000 distinct CDR3 sequences, 35% to 40% of them present only once. The sample was blood. All receptors come from a man in his late teens or twenties in good health.

This clonotype has only a few counts. The gene calls are TRBV12-3 or TRBV12-4 and TRBJ1-2; the D is unclear. CDR3 size: 13 residues. V was cut by 5 bases and J by 4 bases, with 11 bases left in between. The CDR3 loop is CASSVTASYGYTF. For the CDR3, the DNA is TGTGCCAGCAGTGTAACCGCTTCCTATGGCTACACCTTC.

The table lists this clonotype with a count of one. The junction and the germline gene differ at one end; a read error may be behind it. The V call is TRBV20-1, the J call TRBJ1-1; 9 bases are a match to TRBD1. Germline V CDR1 and CDR2: DFQATT, SNEGSKA (reference sequence). This CDR3 has 15 residues. The CDR3 is CSAPGQGYPNTEVFF. The CDR3 bases are TGCAGTGCGCCGGGACAGGGTTATCCAAACACTGAAGTTTTCTTT.

This clonotype was detected only once. The genes are TRBV20-1 and TRBJ1-2; 8 positions match TRBD1. CDR1 and CDR2 from the germline V gene are DFQATT and SNEGSKA (reference sequence). The CDR3 runs 13 residues. The junction had 6 bases not matched to a gene; V was cut back by 5 bases and J by 4 bases. Written as DNA, the CDR3 is TGCAGTGCTGCGGACAGGGTGGTCTATGGCTACACCTTC. Its translation is CSAADRVVYGYTF.

In regard to this clonotype: Possible read error: a much larger clone is one base away. The V and J genes are TRBV6-5 and TRBJ2-7; D might be TRBD2 (7 bases). The CDR3 is made up of 13 amino acids. Germline V CDR1 and CDR2: MNHEY, SVGAGI. V was cut by 6 bases and J by 7 bases, with 16 bases left in between. Here the CDR3 reads CASRTGREGEQYF. CDR3 coding DNA: TGTGCCAGCAGAACAGGGAGGGAAGGAGAGCAGTACTTC.

Comments on this clonotype: A much larger clone differs by one base, so this may be a read error. This chain joins TRBV20-1 and TRBJ2-7, with 8 nucleotides matching TRBD1. J gave up 7 bases and V 3 bases, and 11 bases lay outside the gene matches. The CDR3 is 14 residues long. CDR1 is DFQATT, CDR2 SNEGSKA, per germline (reference sequence). The CDR3 coding sequence is TGCAGTGCTAGGAGCGACAGGGGTTACAATGAGCAGTACTTC. This encodes CSARSDRGYNEQYF.

The chain uses TRBV4-2 and TRBJ2-1; 9 nucleotides align to TRBD2. CDR3 size: 19 residues. CDR1 LGHNA and CDR2 YNFKEQ come from the germline V gene. Unmatched junction bases numbered 15, after V lost 4 bases and J lost 2 bases. For the CDR3, the DNA is TGTGCCAGCAGCCTAGAACTAGGGGGACTAGCCGGCGCCTACAATGAGCAGTTCTTC. It codes for CASSLELGGLAGAYNEQFF.

In its sample, this clonotype was seen a few times. V and J are TRBV5-4 and TRBJ2-7; 10 bases are a match to TRBD1. Trimming took 4 bases from V and 6 from J; bases not matched to a gene: 10. Germline CDR1 SGHNT, CDR2 YYREEE (reference sequence). The CDR3 runs 15 residues. CDR3 region: CASSVAGTGAGEQYF. CDR3 nucleotide sequence: TGTGCCAGCAGCGTGGCGGGGACAGGGGCTGGCGAGCAGTACTTC.

The genes are TRBV25-1 and TRBJ2-7; D tentatively reads TRBD1 or TRBD2 (5 bases each). Germline V CDR1 and CDR2: MGHDK, SYGVNS. V lost 5 bases to trimming and J lost 10 bases, with 30 bases between them. CDR3 length equals 17 residues. CDR3: CASSQDRDRRVGVAQYF. CDR3 sequence (DNA): TGTGCCAGCAGTCAGGACCGGGACCGCAGGGTAGGGGTCGCCCAGTACTTC.

The rearrangement links TRBV6-2 or TRBV6-3 to TRBJ1-1, with D unclear. Per the germline V gene, CDR1 is MNHEY and CDR2 is SVGEGT. The CDR3 extends over 13 amino acids. Trimming took 2 bases from V and 4 from J, leaving 8 bases between them. The CDR3 spells CASSYVRGTEAFF. CDR3 nucleotide sequence: TGTGCCAGCAGTTACGTCCGAGGCACTGAAGCTTTCTTT.

A word on this clonotype: One end of the junction is discordant with germline, which a read error may explain. J is TRBJ2-3 and V is TRBV15; D remains unclear. The CDR3 contains 14 residues. Germline CDR1 is LNHNV and CDR2 is YYDKDF (reference sequence). In nucleotides, the CDR3 is TGTGCCACCAACAGAGGAATGAGCACAGATACGCAGTATTTT. This translates into CATNRGMSTDTQYF.

The gene calls are TRBV5-1 and TRBJ2-2; perhaps D is TRBD1 or TRBD2 (5 bases each). CDR1 SGHRS and CDR2 YFSETQ come from the germline V gene. This CDR3 has 15 residues. Trimming stripped 9 bases from V and 6 bases from J, with 21 bases between. The DNA for the CDR3 is TGCGCCACCAGACCGGGACCCCCGGGGTCCGGGGAGCTGTTTTTT. This codes for CATRPGPPGSGELFF.